This TCR beta chain was recorded in a study of spatial heterogeneity in lung cancer. About the research overall: Detected beta-chain sequences consistently exceeded alpha-chain sequences. Across tumor regions, counts of TCR transcripts showed a strong correlation with a T cell module score derived from matched bulk RNA-seq. Study-wide findings and caveats: The number of expanded tumor alpha and beta chains correlated with mutation number. Ubiquitous and regional expanded TCR counts mirrored ubiquitous and regional nonsynonymous mutation counts, respectively.

This CDR3 has 18 amino acids. V was pared by 6 bases and J by 4 bases, with 10 bases of the junction left unmatched. Remarks on this clonotype: Its antigen is currently unknown.

Time point meaning: sample taken at primary tumor resection. Samples came from some 71 TRACERx patients with untreated early-stage lung cancer. From the 5' RACE reads, TCRdb called clonotypes with MiXCR, one entry per CDR3 protein. This sample has roughly 8,900 distinct CDR3 sequences; around 9.3% occur once, and the top ten carry around 13%. The sequence was collected from a female donor with early-stage non-small cell lung cancer. The source was lung tumor tissue, collected at surgery. The rearrangement uses TRBV12-3 or TRBV12-4 and TRBJ2-3; 16 bases are shared with TRBD2. This CDR3 reads CASSLRGTSGGDADTQYF. In nucleotides, the CDR3 is TGTGCCAGCAGCCTGCGAGGGACTAGCGGGGGGGACGCAGATACGCAGTATTTT.